The subject of this entry is one T cell receptor beta chain. The data belong to a study of blood T cell repertoires in COVID-19. For the study at large: COVID-19 samples collected from the United States, Italy and Spain covered acute and convalescent phases. PBMCs, B-cell-depleted T cells, or T cells were the source of the cDNA or gDNA that made up the material.

Methods used by the authors: Cell counts per sample came from amplifying reference gene primers. The method was immunoSEQ multiplex PCR; TCRdb's version includes in-frame clones alone and lacks a portion of them. V, J and clone size are taken as reported in that table, and D and trimming were inferred from the DNA itself. The sample records 75,000 to 90,000 clones, more than 70% being singletons. Per germline, CDR1 LNHDA and CDR2 SQIVND (reference sequence). The CDR3 extends over 11 amino acids. Deletions cut 5 bases from V and 6 bases from J, with 7 bases between. The TCR originated in a man aged 45 to 65 with active COVID-19. What was sequenced was peripheral blood. The V gene is TRBV19, the J gene TRBJ1-2; D is undetermined. The CDR3 spells CASSQSDGYTF. The CDR3 DNA sequence: TGTGCCAGTAGTCAGAGCGATGGCTACACCTTC.